This T cell receptor beta chain was profiled in a study of metastatic and nonmetastatic thyroid tumors. Study as a whole: The comparison covered peripheral blood and tumor or nodule tissue in malignant and benign thyroid patients. Study outcomes and limitations: Reportedly, malignant thyroid tumors had significantly higher TCR beta diversity than benign nodules, in blood and tumor.

This clone has ten or more counts. Antigen unknown. The CDR3 extends over 12 amino acids. V shed 6 bases and J shed 4 bases, with 9 bases lying between them. Per germline, CDR1 SGHVS and CDR2 FQNEAQ. There were no patients who had received any treatment before thyroid surgery. Per the authors' pipeline: In papillary thyroid cancer, a distant-metastasis classifier was built using CDR3 differences across clinicopathological groups. From the PCR reads, TCRdb re-called clones with MiXCR. Clone size and V and J calls follow TCRdb, not the original study. The sample lists about 31,000 clones, roughly a fifth occurring once.

This receptor was obtained from a female donor with papillary thyroid cancer or a benign thyroid nodule (not recorded which). Some clones in this sample may be carry-over from other donors' samples. The sample comprised blood. The gene calls are TRBV7-8 and TRBJ2-5; D call uncertain. The CDR3 sequence is CASSSTGETQYF. The CDR3 DNA reads as TGTGCCAGCAGTTCGACCGGAGAGACCCAGTACTTC.